What follows are 20 T cell receptor beta chains derived from one specimen sequenced in a study of human T cells and chemical hapten exposure. Time point of the sample: patch test 1, 2 weeks after DPC sensitization. Treatment indicated: therapeutic diphenylcyclopropenone sensitization with weekly scalp DPC. TCRdb re-derived calls from the RACE reads in MiXCR, one entry per CDR3 protein. The sample includes about 340,000 distinct CDR3 sequences, 5.5% to 8% seen only once; the top ten take about 8%. Sequenced material: whole blood, taken in connection with sensitization to the hapten diphenylcyclopropenone (DPC). The origin of the receptors is a woman under 30 with alopecia areata. Some clones in this sample may be carry-over from other donors' samples.

On this clonotype: The junction shows a germline mismatch at one end, possibly a read error. The rearrangement links TRBV6-5 to TRBJ1-1; 7 bases map to TRBD1. This CDR3 is 16 amino acids long. Germline CDR1 and CDR2: MNHEY and SVGAGI. The CDR3 nucleotides are TGTTCCAGCAGTTACCACCCACAGGGGTCGGGCACTGAAGCTTTCTTT. Translating gives CSSSYHPQGSGTEAFF.

This clonotype was counted many times. The chain couples TRBV6-5 to TRBJ1-1; D ambiguous. The V end was cut by 0 bases, the J end by 4 bases, with 3 bases between. The germline V gene encodes CDR1 MNHEY and CDR2 SVGAGI. CDR3 length equals 12 residues. For the CDR3, the DNA is TGTGCCAGCAGTTACTCGCTCACTGAAGCTTTCTTT. Translating gives CASSYSLTEAFF.

This clonotype showed up many times. The CDR3 here is CASSPYGSGNTIYF. In DNA, the CDR3 is TGTGCCAGCAGTCCCTACGGATCTGGAAACACCATATATTTT. J is TRBJ1-3 and V is TRBV27, with D unresolved. The germline V gene has CDR1 MNHEY and CDR2 SMNVEV (reference sequence). The CDR3 extends over 14 amino acids. V dropped 5 bases and J dropped 1 base, with 9 bases sitting between them.

In this sample, this clonotype turned up many times. The J gene is TRBJ1-2, the V gene TRBV29-1; possibly TRBD1 for D (5 bases). Looked up from germline, CDR1 is SQVTM and CDR2 is ANQGSEA. The length of the CDR3 is 14 residues. Deletions cut 2 bases from V and 8 bases from J, with 18 bases between. The DNA for the CDR3 is TGCAGCGTTGAAAGGTGGGGCCAGGATCCGGGCTACACCTTC. Its protein is CSVERWGQDPGYTF.

The chain carries TRBV6-5 and TRBJ1-3; tentative D call: TRBD1 (5 bases). The CDR3 covers 19 residues. The germline gives CDR1 MNHEY, CDR2 SVGAGI. V was trimmed by 0 bases and J by 0 bases, leaving 18 bases between them. CDR3 in DNA: TGTGCCAGCAGTTACTCGAATCAGCAGGGCCGGTTCTCTGGAAACACCATATATTTT. Amino acid sequence: CASSYSNQQGRFSGNTIYF.

This clonotype was seen a few times. The chain uses TRBV20-1 and TRBJ2-3; D may be TRBD1 or TRBD2 (5 bases each). The CDR3 loop spans 15 amino acids. Germline CDR1 reads DFQATT; CDR2 reads SNEGSKA (reference sequence). Trimming removed 3 bases from V and 3 bases from J, with 16 bases in between. CDR3 sequence reads: CSARSGGPGTDTQYF. The CDR3 nucleotides read TGCAGTGCTAGGTCTGGCGGGCCAGGGACAGATACGCAGTATTTT.

This clonotype has only a few counts. This chain joins TRBV12-3 or TRBV12-4 and TRBJ2-7; TRBD2 matches 12 bases. This CDR3 contains 14 residues. V was pared by 5 bases and J by 5 bases, with 4 bases of the junction left unmatched. The CDR3 loop reads CASSTSGGRDEQYF. CDR3 bases: TGTGCCAGCAGTACTAGCGGGGGGCGAGACGAGCAGTACTTC.

In this sample, this clonotype turned up many times. This chain joins TRBV5-1 and TRBJ2-5; 8 bases are a match to TRBD1. The CDR3 totals 14 residues. Germline CDR1 SGHRS, CDR2 YFSETQ. The V segment lost 3 bases and the J segment 2 bases; nucleotides outside the gene matches: 3. The CDR3 region has the DNA TGCGCCAGCAGCTATGGACAGGGACAAGAGACCCAGTACTTC. It is translated as CASSYGQGQETQYF.

The chain employs TRBV4-2 and TRBJ1-6, with D possibly being TRBD1 (6 bases). The CDR3 loop spans 13 amino acids. V lost 1 base, J lost 8 bases, and 6 bases lay in between. CDR1 and CDR2 from the germline V gene are LGHNA and YNFKEQ. The CDR3 DNA reads TGTGCCAGCAGCCAAGCAGGGGATTCACCCCTCCACTTT. Amino acids: CASSQAGDSPLHF.

This chain uses TRBV29-1 with TRBJ1-2, with D hard to call. CDR1 is SQVTM and CDR2 is ANQGSEA in the germline V gene. The CDR3 is 15 residues long. V shed 4 bases and J shed 6 bases, with 21 bases lying between them. The DNA for the CDR3 is TGCAGCGTTGGGGCCCAGCCCCGGGCCCTTCATGGCTACACCTTC. Protein: CSVGAQPRALHGYTF.

Ten or more counts support this clonotype. V and J are TRBV6-2 or TRBV6-3 and TRBJ2-7, with D possibly matching TRBD1 (5 bases). Germline values: CDR1 MNHEY, CDR2 SVGEGT. The V end was cut by 6 bases, the J end by 7 bases, with 19 bases between. This CDR3 is built from 14 residues. CDR3 sequence reads: CASRDIDSPPEQYF. In nucleotides, the CDR3 is TGTGCCAGCAGAGACATCGACAGCCCTCCGGAGCAGTACTTC.

The gene calls are TRBV9 and TRBJ2-6, with 8 bases aligning to TRBD1. Germline assignment: CDR1 SGDLS and CDR2 YYNGEE. V shed 1 base, J shed 0 bases, and the junction held 9 bases outside the gene matches. This CDR3 is built from 19 residues. The CDR3 reads CASSVRGTGSPSGANVLTF. The CDR3, as DNA: TGTGCCAGCAGCGTAAGGGGGACAGGATCTCCCTCTGGGGCCAACGTCCTGACTTTC.

This clonotype was counted between two and nine times. J is TRBJ2-3 and V is TRBV12-3 or TRBV12-4, with D perhaps matching TRBD1 or TRBD2 (5 bases each). CDR3 length: 17 amino acids. V was pared by 3 bases and J by 0 bases, with 16 bases between. In DNA form, the CDR3 reads TGTGCCAGCAGTTTGGGCCCCGCTTGGGGGAGCACAGATACGCAGTATTTT. Its protein is CASSLGPAWGSTDTQYF.

The table lists this clonotype with many counts. The rearrangement links TRBV5-1 to TRBJ2-5; 12 nucleotides align to TRBD2. The CDR3 length is 18 residues. Trimming at V came to 0 bases and at J to 1 base, leaving 7 bases not matched to a gene. Looked up from germline, CDR1 is SGHRS and CDR2 is YFSETQ. The CDR3, as DNA: TGCGCCAGCAGCTTGGAAGCTAGCGGGGGGGCTTCCCAAGAGACCCAGTACTTC. As protein: CASSLEASGGASQETQYF. Full variable domain (missing parts from reference TRBV5-1 and TRBJ2-5): KAGVTQTPRYLIKTRGQQVTLSCSPISGHRSVSWYQQTPGQGLQFLFEYFSETQRNKGNFPGRFSGRQFSNSRSEMNVSTLELGDSALYLCASSLEASGGASQETQYFGPGTRLLVL.

This clonotype was picked up many times. The rearrangement joins TRBV4-1 to TRBJ1-2, with 7 bases that match TRBD1. Germline values: CDR1 MGHRA, CDR2 YSYEKL. V shed 0 bases and J 4 bases; nucleotides not matched to a gene: 11. The CDR3 is made up of 17 amino acids. The CDR3 sequence: CASSQEAGGSALYGYTF. CDR3 DNA: TGCGCCAGCAGCCAAGAGGCAGGGGGATCCGCCCTCTATGGCTACACCTTC.

This chain uses TRBV9 with TRBJ1-2, with D tentatively TRBD1 (5 bases). V was cut by 4 bases and J by 0 bases, with 16 bases left in between. CDR3 length: 16 amino acids. The germline V gene has CDR1 SGDLS and CDR2 YYNGEE. DNA for the CDR3: TGTGCCAGCAGCTCCCCGTTCGGGGGGACTAACTATGGCTACACCTTC. Translated: CASSSPFGGTNYGYTF.

This clonotype has ten or more counts. The V call is TRBV18, the J call TRBJ1-4; TRBD1 might be the D (5 bases). The CDR3 is 13 residues long. V was trimmed by 3 bases and J by 7 bases, leaving 9 bases between them. Germline CDR1 is KGHSH and CDR2 is LQKENI. The CDR3 region has the DNA TGTGCCAGCTCACCCGGTGGGGGTGAAAAACTGTTTTTT. This sequence encodes CASSPGGGEKLFF. Using reference TRBV18 and TRBJ1-4 for the parts outside the CDR3, the full variable domain is NAGVMQNPRHLVRRRGQEARLRCSPMKGHSHVYWYRQLPEEGLKFMVYLQKENIIDESGMPKERFSAEFPKEGPSILRIQQVVRGDSAAYFCASSPGGGEKLFFGSGTQLSVL.

The chain employs TRBV12-3 or TRBV12-4 and TRBJ1-1; D is possibly TRBD1 (5 bases). Trimming left V 1 base short and J 1 base short, with 7 bases between. The CDR3 is made up of 14 amino acids. The CDR3 reads CASSLGDQNTEAFF. The CDR3 nucleotides are TGTGCCAGCAGTTTAGGGGACCAGAACACTGAAGCTTTCTTT.

This chain links TRBV4-3 with TRBJ1-1; D remains ambiguous. With 4 bases removed from V and 3 bases from J, the gap between germline ends came to 12 bases. The germline V gene has CDR1 LGHNA and CDR2 YSLEER. The CDR3 has 14 residues. The CDR3 reads CASSPSEFDTEAFF. The CDR3 bases are TGCGCCAGCAGCCCCTCAGAATTTGACACTGAAGCTTTCTTT.

This clonotype has more than one count but fewer than ten. CDR3 nucleotide sequence: TGCAGCGTAGGGACAGGTTGGGGCACTGAAGCTTTCTTT. Translating it yields CSVGTGWGTEAFF. V usage is TRBV29-1 and J usage is TRBJ1-1; 8 bases match TRBD1. CDR3 length: 13 amino acids. V trimming: 6 bases; J trimming: 4 bases; junction bases outside the gene matches: 7. From germline, CDR1 is SQVTM and CDR2 ANQGSEA.